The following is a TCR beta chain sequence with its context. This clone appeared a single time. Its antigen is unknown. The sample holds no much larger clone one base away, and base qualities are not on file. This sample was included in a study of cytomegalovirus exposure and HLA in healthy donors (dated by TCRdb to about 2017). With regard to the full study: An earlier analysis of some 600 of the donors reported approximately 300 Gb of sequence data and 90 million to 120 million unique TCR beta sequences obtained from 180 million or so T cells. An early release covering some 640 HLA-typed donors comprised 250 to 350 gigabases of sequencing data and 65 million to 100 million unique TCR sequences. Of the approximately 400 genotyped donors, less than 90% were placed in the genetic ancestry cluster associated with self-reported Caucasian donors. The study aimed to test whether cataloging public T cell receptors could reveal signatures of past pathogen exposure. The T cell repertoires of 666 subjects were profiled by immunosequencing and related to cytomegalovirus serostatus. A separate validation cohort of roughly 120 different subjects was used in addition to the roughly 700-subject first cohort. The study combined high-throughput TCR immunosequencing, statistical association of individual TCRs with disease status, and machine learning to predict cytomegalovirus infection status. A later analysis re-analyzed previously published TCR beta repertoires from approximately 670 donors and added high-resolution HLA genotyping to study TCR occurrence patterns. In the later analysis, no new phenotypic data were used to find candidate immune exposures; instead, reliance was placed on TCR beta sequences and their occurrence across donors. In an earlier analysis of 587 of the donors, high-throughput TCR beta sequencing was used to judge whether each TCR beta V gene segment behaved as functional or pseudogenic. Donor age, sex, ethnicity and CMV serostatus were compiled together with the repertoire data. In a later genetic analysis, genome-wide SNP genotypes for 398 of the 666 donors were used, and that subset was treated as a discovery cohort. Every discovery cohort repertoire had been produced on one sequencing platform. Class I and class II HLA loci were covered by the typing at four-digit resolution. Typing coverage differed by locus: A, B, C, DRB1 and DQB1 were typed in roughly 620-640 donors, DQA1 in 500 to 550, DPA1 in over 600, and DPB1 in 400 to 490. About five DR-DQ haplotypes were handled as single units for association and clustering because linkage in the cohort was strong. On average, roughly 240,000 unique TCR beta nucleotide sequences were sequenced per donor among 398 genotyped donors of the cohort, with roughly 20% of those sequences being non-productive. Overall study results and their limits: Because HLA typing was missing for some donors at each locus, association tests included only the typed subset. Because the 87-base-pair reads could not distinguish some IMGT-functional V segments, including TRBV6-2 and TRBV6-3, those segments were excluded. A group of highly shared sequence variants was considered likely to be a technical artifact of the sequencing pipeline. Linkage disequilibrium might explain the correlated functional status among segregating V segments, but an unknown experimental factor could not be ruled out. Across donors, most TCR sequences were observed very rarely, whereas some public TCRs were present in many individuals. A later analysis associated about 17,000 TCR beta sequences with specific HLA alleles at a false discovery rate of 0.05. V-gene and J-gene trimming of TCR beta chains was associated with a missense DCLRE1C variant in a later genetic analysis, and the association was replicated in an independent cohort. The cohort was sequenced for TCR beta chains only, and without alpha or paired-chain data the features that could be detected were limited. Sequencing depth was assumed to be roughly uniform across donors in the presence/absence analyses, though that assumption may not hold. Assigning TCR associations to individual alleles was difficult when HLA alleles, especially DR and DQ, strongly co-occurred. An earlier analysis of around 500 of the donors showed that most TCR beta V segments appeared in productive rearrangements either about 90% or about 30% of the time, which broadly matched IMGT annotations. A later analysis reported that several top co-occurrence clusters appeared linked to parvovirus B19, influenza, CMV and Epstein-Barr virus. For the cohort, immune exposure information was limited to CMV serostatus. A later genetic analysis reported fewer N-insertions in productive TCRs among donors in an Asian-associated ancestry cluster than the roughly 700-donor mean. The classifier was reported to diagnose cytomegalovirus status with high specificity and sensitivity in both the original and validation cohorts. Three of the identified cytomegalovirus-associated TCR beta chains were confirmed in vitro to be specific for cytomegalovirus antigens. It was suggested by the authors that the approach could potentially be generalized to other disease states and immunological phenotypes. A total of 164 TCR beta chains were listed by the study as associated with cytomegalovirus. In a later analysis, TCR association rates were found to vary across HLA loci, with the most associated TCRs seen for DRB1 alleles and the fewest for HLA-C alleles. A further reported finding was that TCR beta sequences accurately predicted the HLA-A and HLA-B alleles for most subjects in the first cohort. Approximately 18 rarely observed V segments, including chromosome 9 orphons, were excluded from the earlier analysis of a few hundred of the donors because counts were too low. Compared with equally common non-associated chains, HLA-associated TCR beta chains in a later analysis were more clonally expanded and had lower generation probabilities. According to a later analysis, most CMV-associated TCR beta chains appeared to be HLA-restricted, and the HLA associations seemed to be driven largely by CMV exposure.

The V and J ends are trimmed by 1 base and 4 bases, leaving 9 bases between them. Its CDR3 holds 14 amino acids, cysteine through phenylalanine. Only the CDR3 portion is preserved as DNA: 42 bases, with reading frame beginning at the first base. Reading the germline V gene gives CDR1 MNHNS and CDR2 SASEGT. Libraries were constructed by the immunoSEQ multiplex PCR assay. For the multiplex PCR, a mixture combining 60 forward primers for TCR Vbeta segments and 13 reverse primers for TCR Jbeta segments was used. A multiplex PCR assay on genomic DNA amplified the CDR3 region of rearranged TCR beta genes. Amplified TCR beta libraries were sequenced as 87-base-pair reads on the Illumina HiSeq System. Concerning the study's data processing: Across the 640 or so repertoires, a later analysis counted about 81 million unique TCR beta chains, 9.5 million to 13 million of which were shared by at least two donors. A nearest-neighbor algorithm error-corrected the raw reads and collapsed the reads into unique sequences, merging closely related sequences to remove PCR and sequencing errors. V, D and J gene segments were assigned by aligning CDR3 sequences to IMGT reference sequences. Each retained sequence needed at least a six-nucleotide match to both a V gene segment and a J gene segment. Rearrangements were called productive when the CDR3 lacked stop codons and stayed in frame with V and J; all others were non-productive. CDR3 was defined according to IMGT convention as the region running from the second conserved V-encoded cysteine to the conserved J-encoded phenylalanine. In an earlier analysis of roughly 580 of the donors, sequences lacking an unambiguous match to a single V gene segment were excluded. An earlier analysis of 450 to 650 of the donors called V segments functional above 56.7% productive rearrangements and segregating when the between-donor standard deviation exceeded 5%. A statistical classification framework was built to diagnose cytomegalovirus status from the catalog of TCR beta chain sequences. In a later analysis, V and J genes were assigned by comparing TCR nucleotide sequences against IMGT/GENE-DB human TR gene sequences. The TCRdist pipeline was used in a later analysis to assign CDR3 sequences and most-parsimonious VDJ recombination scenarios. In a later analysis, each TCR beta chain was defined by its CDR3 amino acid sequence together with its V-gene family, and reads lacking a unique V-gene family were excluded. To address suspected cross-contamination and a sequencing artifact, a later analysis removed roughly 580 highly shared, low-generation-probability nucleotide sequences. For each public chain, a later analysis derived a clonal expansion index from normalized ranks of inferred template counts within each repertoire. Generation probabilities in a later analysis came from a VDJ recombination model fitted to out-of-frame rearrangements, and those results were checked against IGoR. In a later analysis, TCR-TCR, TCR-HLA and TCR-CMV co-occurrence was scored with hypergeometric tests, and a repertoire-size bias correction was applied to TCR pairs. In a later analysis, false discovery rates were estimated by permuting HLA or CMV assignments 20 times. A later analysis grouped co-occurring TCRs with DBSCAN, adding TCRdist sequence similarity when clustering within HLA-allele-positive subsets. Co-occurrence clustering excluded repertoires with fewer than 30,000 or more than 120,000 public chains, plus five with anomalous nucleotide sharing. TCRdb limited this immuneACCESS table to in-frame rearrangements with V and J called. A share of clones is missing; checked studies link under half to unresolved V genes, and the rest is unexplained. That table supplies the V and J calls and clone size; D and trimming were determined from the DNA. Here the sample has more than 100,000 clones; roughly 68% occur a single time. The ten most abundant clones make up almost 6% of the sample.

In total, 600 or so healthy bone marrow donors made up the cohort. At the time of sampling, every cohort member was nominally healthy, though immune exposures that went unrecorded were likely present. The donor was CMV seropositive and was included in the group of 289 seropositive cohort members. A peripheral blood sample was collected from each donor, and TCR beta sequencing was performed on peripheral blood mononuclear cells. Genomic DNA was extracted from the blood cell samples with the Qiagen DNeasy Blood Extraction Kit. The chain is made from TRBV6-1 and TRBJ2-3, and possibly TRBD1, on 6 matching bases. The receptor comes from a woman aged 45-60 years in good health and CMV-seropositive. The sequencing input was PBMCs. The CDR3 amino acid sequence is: CASSEETGPDTQYF. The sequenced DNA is TGTGCCAGCAGTGAAGAAACAGGGCCAGATACGCAGTATTTT.